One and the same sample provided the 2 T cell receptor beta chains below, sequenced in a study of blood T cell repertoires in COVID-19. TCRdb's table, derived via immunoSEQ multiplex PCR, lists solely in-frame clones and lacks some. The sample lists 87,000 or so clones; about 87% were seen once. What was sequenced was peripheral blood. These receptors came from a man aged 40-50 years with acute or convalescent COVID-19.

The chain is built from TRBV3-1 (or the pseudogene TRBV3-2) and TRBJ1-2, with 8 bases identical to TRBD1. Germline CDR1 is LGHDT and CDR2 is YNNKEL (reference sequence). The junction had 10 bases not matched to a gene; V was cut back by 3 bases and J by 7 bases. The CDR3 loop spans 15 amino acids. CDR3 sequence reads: CASSQDPQGGGGYTF. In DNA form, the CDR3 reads TGTGCCAGCAGCCAGGACCCACAGGGGGGAGGTGGCTACACCTTC.

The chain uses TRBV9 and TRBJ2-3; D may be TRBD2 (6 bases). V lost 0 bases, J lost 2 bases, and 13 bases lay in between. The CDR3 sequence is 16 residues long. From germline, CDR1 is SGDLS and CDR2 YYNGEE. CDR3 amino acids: CASSVGASDNTDTQYF. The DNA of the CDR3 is TGTGCCAGCAGCGTAGGGGCTAGCGACAACACAGATACGCAGTATTTT.